This T cell receptor (beta chain) was captured by sequencing in a study of T cells after yellow fever vaccination. In this sample, this clonotype turned up many times. TCRdb ran MiXCR on the 5' RACE reads and lists one entry per CDR3 protein. The sample contains about 360,000 distinct CDR3 sequences, 6.2% of which appear only once. CDR1 and CDR2 (germline): MDHEN, SYDVKM. The V and J ends lost 7 bases and 3 bases respectively, with 12 bases between them. The CDR3 consists of 13 residues. Specimen: PBMCs, collected 5 days after the yellow fever booster vaccination. The chain uses TRBV28 and TRBJ2-5, with D perhaps being TRBD1 or TRBD2 (5 bases each). The sequence was obtained from a man younger than 45 who received the YFV17D yellow fever vaccine. CDR3 residues: CASKPGPEETQYF. DNA for the CDR3: TGTGCCAGCAAACCGGGACCTGAAGAGACCCAGTACTTC.